One and the same sample provided the 22 T cell receptor beta chains below, sequenced in a study of graft-versus-host responses after intestinal transplantation listed by TCRdb under 2021. Their recognized antigens are unknown. Read against the paper, the sample's time point label means: cells obtained before transplantation from donor or recipient. Preparation of the library involved the immunoSEQ multiplex PCR assay. TCRdb provides this immuneACCESS table in a form limited to in-frame rearrangements. Some clones are lacking; in checked studies, under half of them reflect an unresolved V gene, and why the rest are absent is not known. This sample has 95,000 to 130,000 clones in its table, and less than 95% of those were observed once. The ten largest clones represent approximately 0.17% of the sample. The sequenced sample was unstimulated CD4+ T cells sorted from spleen or lymph node cells, obtained before intestinal transplant. The receptors shown here come from a human donor who received an intestinal transplant.

J is TRBJ1-5 and V is TRBV6-1; no firm D call. CDR1 and CDR2 (germline): MNHNS, SASEGT. This CDR3 spans 14 amino acids. V lost 6 bases and J 1 base, leaving 10 bases between the germline ends. As DNA, the CDR3 is TGTGCCAGCAGGACAAGCGGGAGCAATCAGCCCCAGCATTTT. Translating it yields CASRTSGSNQPQHF.

The rearrangement links TRBV29-1 to TRBJ2-3, with 7 bases identical to TRBD1. With 5 bases clipped from V and 6 bases from J, the junction kept 8 bases outside the gene matches. The germline CDR1 and CDR2 sequences are SQVTM and ANQGSEA. The CDR3 contains 13 residues. The CDR3 here is CSVSRGRGDTQYF. The CDR3 DNA reads TGCAGCGTTAGTAGGGGGCGCGGTGATACGCAGTATTTT.

With respect to this clone: Other nucleotide sequences in the sample specify the same CDR3. The chain combines TRBV6-5 with TRBJ1-4; no firm D call. The CDR3 runs to 14 residues. Trimming left V 5 bases short and J 2 bases short, with 9 bases between. Germline CDR1 reads MNHEY; CDR2 reads SVGAGI. This CDR3 reads CASSPTATNEKLFF. Here the CDR3 DNA reads TGTGCCAGCAGTCCCACAGCTACTAATGAAAAACTGTTTTTT.

The chain's CDR3 is CASRRHRAVGGYTF. CDR3 sequence (DNA): TGTGCCAGCAGGCGTCACAGGGCCGTGGGGGGCTACACCTTC. The V call is TRBV6-5, the J call TRBJ1-2, with a tentative D call TRBD1 (6 bases). Germline-derived CDR1 and CDR2 are MNHEY and SVGAGI. The CDR3 has 14 residues. V lost 6 bases to trimming and J lost 8 bases, with 19 bases between them.

V gene TRBV18 combines with J gene TRBJ1-1; D not certain. With 3 bases removed from V and 1 base from J, the gap between germline ends came to 18 bases. The CDR3 sequence is 17 residues long. CDR1 is KGHSH and CDR2 is LQKENI in the germline V gene. The CDR3 sequence: CASSPNSLPTQNTEAFF. The CDR3 DNA reads as TGTGCCAGCTCACCCAACAGCCTCCCGACCCAGAACACTGAAGCTTTCTTT.

J is TRBJ2-3 and V is TRBV2; 8 nucleotides agree with TRBD2. The CDR3 runs 14 residues. Looked up from germline, CDR1 is SNHLY and CDR2 is FYNNEI. V lost 6 bases and J lost 5; bases outside the gene matches: 7. In DNA form, the CDR3 reads TGTGCCAGCAGGGTAGCGGGAAGTGGAGATACGCAGTATTTT. This sequence encodes CASRVAGSGDTQYF.

The gene calls are TRBV5-1 and TRBJ1-1; D perhaps matches TRBD1 (5 bases). CDR3 length: 16 amino acids. Looked up from germline, CDR1 is SGHRS and CDR2 is YFSETQ. Trimming took 1 base from V and 0 from J, leaving 13 bases between them. The CDR3: CASSLSLGGMNTEAFF. The CDR3 DNA follows: TGCGCCAGCAGCTTGTCGCTTGGGGGGATGAACACTGAAGCTTTCTTT.

This clone was recorded once. The chain is built from TRBV4-2 and TRBJ2-7; TRBD2 aligns across 10 bases. After removal of 4 bases from V and 4 bases from J, the junction contained 10 bases not matched to a gene. The CDR3 covers 16 residues. Germline CDR1 reads LGHNA; CDR2 reads YNFKEQ. The DNA of the CDR3 is TGTGCCAGCAGCCGAGGAAGCGGGAGGGCCCAATACGAGCAGTACTTC. The encoded protein is CASSRGSGRAQYEQYF.

This chain links TRBV30 with TRBJ2-5; 12 bases match TRBD2. With V trimmed by 5 bases and J by 3 bases, 4 bases remained unmatched. Germline V gene lookup returns CDR1 GTSNPN and CDR2 SVGIG (reference sequence). This CDR3 comprises 14 residues. The CDR3 coding sequence is TGTGCCTGGCCGACTAGCGGGAGAGAAGAGACCCAGTACTTC. It is translated as CAWPTSGREETQYF.

V usage is TRBV19 and J usage is TRBJ2-3; tentatively, D is TRBD2 (5 bases). The CDR3 loop spans 14 amino acids. The germline CDR1 and CDR2 sequences are LNHDA and SQIVND (reference sequence). The germline V and J ends were trimmed by 5 bases and 0 bases, with 9 bases remaining between them. The CDR3 nucleotides read TGTGCCAGTAGTCAAAGGACTAGCACAGATACGCAGTATTTT. Residues: CASSQRTSTDTQYF.

The count of this clone is one. The chain is built from TRBV13 and TRBJ2-5, with TRBD2 matching 7 bases. The CDR3 covers 15 residues. The germline CDR1 and CDR2 sequences are PRHDT and FYEKMQ (reference sequence). V gave up 2 bases and J gave up 2 bases; unmatched junction bases: 5. CDR3 sequence reads: CASSLRLAGQETQYF. The CDR3 bases are TGTGCCAGCAGCTTAAGACTAGCCGGGCAAGAGACCCAGTACTTC. The variable domain in full, completed from reference TRBV13 and TRBJ2-5, reads AAGVIQSPRHLIKEKRETATLKCYPIPRHDTVYWYQQGPGQDPQFLISFYEKMQSDKGSIPDRFSAQQFSDYHSELNMSSLELGDSALYFCASSLRLAGQETQYFGPGTRLLVL.

This clone was seen a handful of times. The rearrangement uses TRBV5-6 and TRBJ1-5, with D possibly TRBD1 on 6 matching bases. The CDR3 contains 16 residues. V was pared by 0 bases and J by 1 base, with 11 bases between. Looked up from germline, CDR1 is SGHDT and CDR2 is YYEEEE. CDR3 residues: CASSLGSGVSNQPQHF. The DNA for the CDR3 is TGTGCCAGCAGCTTGGGGTCAGGGGTAAGCAATCAGCCCCAGCATTTT.

The chain has TRBV7-7 and TRBJ2-5; 10 bases are shared with TRBD2. V lost 2 bases and J lost 5; bases outside the gene matches: 8. The length of the CDR3 is 16 residues. Germline V gives CDR1 SSHAT, CDR2 FNYEAQ (reference sequence). The DNA for the CDR3 is TGTGCCAGCAGCTTAAGCGGGAGGGCCGCTGGGGAGACCCAGTACTTC. Its translation: CASSLSGRAAGETQYF.

V usage is TRBV7-9 and J usage is TRBJ1-5; tentative D call: TRBD1 (5 bases). The CDR3 loop spans 18 amino acids. Germline V gives CDR1 SEHNR, CDR2 FQNEAQ (reference sequence). V was pared by 1 base and J by 0 bases, with 16 bases between. The CDR3 here is CASSLGIGRGISNQPQHF. The CDR3 nucleotides are TGTGCCAGCAGCTTAGGGATCGGGAGGGGCATTAGCAATCAGCCCCAGCATTTT.

The chain links TRBV5-1 to TRBJ1-5; D ambiguous. Germline CDR1 is SGHRS and CDR2 is YFSETQ. The CDR3 extends over 15 amino acids. The germline V and J ends were trimmed by 1 base and 2 bases, with 10 bases remaining between them. CDR3 residues: CASSLPETCNQPQHF. The CDR3 bases are TGCGCCAGCAGCTTGCCCGAGACTTGCAATCAGCCCCAGCATTTT.

This clone was seen just once. This rearrangement joins TRBV5-1 to TRBJ2-1, with D unresolved. Germline V CDR1 and CDR2: SGHRS, YFSETQ. Between the trimmed V and J ends, which lost 0 bases and 4 bases, there was a span of 8 bases. The CDR3 length is 14 residues. As DNA, the CDR3 is TGCGCCAGCAGCTTGGGCCAGACATACAATGAGCAGTTCTTC. Its protein product is CASSLGQTYNEQFF.

This rearrangement joins TRBV6-1 to TRBJ2-2; 8 bases are a match to TRBD2. V was clipped by 0 bases and J by 5 bases; unmatched bases: 2. The CDR3 length is 15 residues. Germline V lookup: CDR1 MNHNS, CDR2 SASEGT. The CDR3 DNA reads TGTGCCAGCAGTGAAGCGGGACTAGGGACCGGGGAGCTGTTTTTT. Protein: CASSEAGLGTGELFF.

V is TRBV11-2 and J is TRBJ2-7; possibly TRBD1 for D (6 bases). This CDR3 has 14 residues. With 3 bases removed from V and 1 base from J, the gap between germline ends came to 10 bases. The V gene's germline CDR1 is SGHAT and CDR2 FQNNGV. This CDR3 reads CASSFGQTSYEQYF. CDR3 DNA: TGTGCCAGCAGCTTCGGACAGACATCCTACGAGCAGTACTTC.

The V and J genes are TRBV27 and TRBJ2-1, with 8 nucleotides matching TRBD1. CDR1 MNHEY and CDR2 SMNVEV come from the germline V gene (reference sequence). This CDR3 is 15 amino acids long. With 4 bases clipped from V and 9 bases from J, the junction kept 11 bases outside the gene matches. CDR3 nucleotides: TGTGCCAGCAGTTGGGACGGCAGGGGGCTATCTGAGCAGTTCTTC. Its protein product is CASSWDGRGLSEQFF.

DNA for the CDR3: TGTGCCAGCAGCTTAGAAGGGACAGGGATCAATCAGCCCCAGCATTTT. This gives the protein CASSLEGTGINQPQHF. The rearrangement links TRBV11-2 to TRBJ1-5; TRBD1 matches 9 bases. Germline assignment: CDR1 SGHAT and CDR2 FQNNGV. The CDR3 runs 16 residues. V lost 0 bases to trimming and J lost 3 bases; unmatched junction nucleotides: 3.

This chain joins TRBV7-2 and TRBJ2-3; 15 nucleotides align to TRBD2. The CDR3 is 19 amino acids. Trimming at V came to 5 bases and at J to 2 bases, leaving 11 bases not matched to a gene. In germline, CDR1 is SGHTA, CDR2 FQGNSA. The CDR3 protein is CASSPSGLAGGGATDTQYF. Here the CDR3 DNA reads TGTGCCAGCAGCCCCTCGGGACTAGCGGGGGGAGGGGCCACAGATACGCAGTATTTT.

The chain uses TRBV10-2 and TRBJ2-3; 11 bases are shared with TRBD2. The junction had 7 bases not matched to a gene; V was cut back by 3 bases and J by 5 bases. The CDR3 has 16 amino acids. Germline assignment: CDR1 WSHSY and CDR2 SAAADI. CDR3 DNA: TGCGCCAGCAGTGACCCTACTAGCGGGAGAGGAGATACGCAGTATTTT. Translating gives CASSDPTSGRGDTQYF.